This is a list of T cell receptor beta chains from one sample in a study of blood T cells in healthy people across ages. From the 5' RACE reads, TCRdb called clonotypes with MiXCR, one entry per CDR3 protein. Of 790,000 or so distinct CDR3 sequences in the sample, more than 35% were seen once. The sequencing sample was made of blood. Source of these receptors: an elderly man in good health. Both conserved end residues are part of each CDR3. The order of the fields is V gene, J gene, clone size, CDR3 length, D gene, CDR3 protein, CDR3 DNA. A D gene is named only where the DNA matches it firmly. Only some rows state a clone size, as once, few, many or a class for expanded clones.

TRBV11-3	TRBJ2-1	NA	12	NA	CASSMGGGEQFF	TGTGCCAGCAGCATGGGAGGGGGCGAGCAGTTCTTC
TRBV7-9	TRBJ2-5	NA	17	TRBD1	CASSPGTAVGLQETQYF	TGTGCCAGCAGCCCCGGGACAGCCGTGGGGCTACAAGAGACCCAGTACTTC
TRBV29-1	TRBJ1-2	NA	15	NA	CSVPKPRAWESGYTF	TGCAGCGTTCCCAAACCGCGGGCCTGGGAGAGTGGCTACACCTTC
TRBV20-1	TRBJ2-7	NA	12	NA	CSASGTGFEQYF	TGCAGTGCTAGTGGGACGGGCTTCGAGCAGTACTTC
TRBV12-3/TRBV12-4	TRBJ1-5	few	15	TRBD1	CASSPGTGTNQPQHF	TGTGCCAGCAGTCCCGGGACAGGGACAAATCAGCCCCAGCATTTT
TRBV5-5	TRBJ2-3	NA	14	NA	CASSFPGGTDTQYF	TGTGCCAGCAGCTTTCCAGGGGGCACAGATACGCAGTATTTT
TRBV20-1	TRBJ2-7	NA	16	TRBD1	CSVSPGQGAVNNEQYF	TGCAGTGTATCCCCCGGACAGGGGGCTGTCAACAATGAGCAGTACTTC
TRBV20-1	TRBJ2-6	NA	15	NA	CSARPTGSGANVLTF	TGCAGTGCTCGACCAACAGGTTCCGGGGCCAACGTCCTGACTTTC
TRBV5-4	TRBJ2-5	NA	12	NA	CASSSTIQTQYF	TGTGCCAGCAGCTCGACCATCCAGACCCAGTACTTC
TRBV12-3/TRBV12-4	TRBJ2-3	NA	15	NA	CASSPSTGRTDTQYF	TGTGCCAGCAGCCCATCGACGGGACGCACAGATACGCAGTATTTT
TRBV14	TRBJ2-7	NA	14	NA	CASSQEARGDEQYF	TGTGCCAGCAGCCAAGAGGCCAGGGGCGACGAGCAGTACTTC
TRBV5-1	TRBJ2-1	many	15	TRBD2	CASSLISGFYNEQFF	TGCGCCAGCAGCTTGATTAGCGGGTTTTACAATGAGCAGTTCTTC
TRBV7-2	TRBJ2-5	once	12	NA	CASSRSPETQYF	TGTGCCAGCAGCAGAAGCCCGGAGACCCAGTACTTC
TRBV15	TRBJ2-7	NA	12	NA	CATSIGAYEQYF	TGTGCCACCAGCATCGGGGCCTACGAGCAGTACTTC
TRBV29-1	TRBJ2-5	NA	15	NA	CSVEEWASRQETQYF	TGCAGCGTGGAGGAATGGGCCTCACGACAAGAGACCCAGTACTTC
TRBV4-2	TRBJ2-2	NA	14	NA	CASSQDVKAGELFF	TGTGCCAGCAGCCAAGATGTTAAGGCCGGGGAGCTGTTTTTT
TRBV20-1	TRBJ2-5	NA	14	NA	CSARQGRSQETQYF	TGCAGTGCTAGACAGGGCCGATCCCAAGAGACCCAGTACTTC
TRBV7-2	TRBJ2-1	NA	13	NA	CASSSRQINEQFF	TGTGCCAGCAGCTCCCGACAGATCAATGAGCAGTTCTTC
TRBV28	TRBJ2-6	NA	15	NA	CASSSAVSGANVLTF	TGTGCCAGCAGTTCAGCGGTCTCTGGGGCCAACGTCCTGACTTTC
TRBV7-2	TRBJ2-1	NA	14	TRBD2	CASTRAGGYNEQFF	TGTGCCAGCACGCGAGCGGGAGGTTACAATGAGCAGTTCTTC
TRBV20-1	TRBJ1-1	NA	15	NA	CSAKPLNLLNTEAFF	TGCAGTGCTAAGCCCCTCAACCTCCTGAACACTGAAGCTTTCTTT
TRBV24-1	TRBJ2-3	few	14	NA	CATSDTTGVFTQYF	TGTGCCACCAGTGACACCACGGGAGTTTTTACGCAGTATTTT
TRBV7-2	TRBJ2-1	NA	15	TRBD2	CASSLQPGLENEQFF	TGTGCCAGCAGCCTACAACCGGGACTAGAGAATGAGCAGTTCTTC
TRBV7-2	TRBJ2-7	NA	15	NA	CACSLALSPTYEQYF	TGTGCCTGCAGCTTAGCCTTAAGCCCGACCTACGAGCAGTACTTC
TRBV15	TRBJ2-4	NA	12	NA	CATSRGKNIQYF	TGTGCCACCAGCAGGGGGAAAAACATTCAGTACTTC